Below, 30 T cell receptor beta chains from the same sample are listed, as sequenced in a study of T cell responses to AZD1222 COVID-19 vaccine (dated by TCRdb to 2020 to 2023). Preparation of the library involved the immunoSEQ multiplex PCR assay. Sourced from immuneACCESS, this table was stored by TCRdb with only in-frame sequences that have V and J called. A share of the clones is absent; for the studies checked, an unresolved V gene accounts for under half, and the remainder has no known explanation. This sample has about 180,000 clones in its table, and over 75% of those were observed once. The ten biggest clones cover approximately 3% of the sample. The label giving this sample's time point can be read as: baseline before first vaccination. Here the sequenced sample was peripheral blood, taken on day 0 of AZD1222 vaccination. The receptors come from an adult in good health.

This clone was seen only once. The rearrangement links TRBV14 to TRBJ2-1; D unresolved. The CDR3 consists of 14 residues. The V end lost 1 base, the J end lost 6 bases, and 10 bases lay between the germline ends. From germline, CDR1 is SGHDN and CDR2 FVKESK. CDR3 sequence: CASSQAQRGNEQFF. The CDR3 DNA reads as TGTGCCAGCAGCCAAGCTCAGCGAGGCAATGAGCAGTTCTTC.

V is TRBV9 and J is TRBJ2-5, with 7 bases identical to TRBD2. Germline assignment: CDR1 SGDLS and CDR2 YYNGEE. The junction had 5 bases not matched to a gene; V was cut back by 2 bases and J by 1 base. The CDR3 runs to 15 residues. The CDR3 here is CASSVSSGLQETQYF. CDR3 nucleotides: TGTGCCAGCAGCGTTAGTAGCGGGCTCCAAGAGACCCAGTACTTC.

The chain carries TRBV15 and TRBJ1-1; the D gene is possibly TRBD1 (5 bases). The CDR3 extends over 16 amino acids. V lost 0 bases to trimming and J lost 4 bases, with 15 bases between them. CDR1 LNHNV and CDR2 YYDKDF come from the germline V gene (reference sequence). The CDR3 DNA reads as TGTGCCACCAGCAGAGATCCCCCTTTTCAGGGCACTGAAGCTTTCTTT. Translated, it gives CATSRDPPFQGTEAFF.

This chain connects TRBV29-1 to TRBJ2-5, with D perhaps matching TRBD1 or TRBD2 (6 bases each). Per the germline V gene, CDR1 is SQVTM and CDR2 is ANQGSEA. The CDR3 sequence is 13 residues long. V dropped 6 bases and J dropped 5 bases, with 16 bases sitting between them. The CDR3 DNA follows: TGCAGCGTCGTCCGTTTAGGGGGGGAGACCCAGTACTTC. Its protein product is CSVVRLGGETQYF.

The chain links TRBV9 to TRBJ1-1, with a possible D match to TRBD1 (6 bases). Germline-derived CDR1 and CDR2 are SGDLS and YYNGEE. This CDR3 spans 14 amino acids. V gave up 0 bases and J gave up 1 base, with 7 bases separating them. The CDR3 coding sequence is TGTGCCAGCAGCGTAGTGGACAGGAACACTGAAGCTTTCTTT. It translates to CASSVVDRNTEAFF. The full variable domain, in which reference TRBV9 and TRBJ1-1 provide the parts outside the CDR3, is DSGVTQTPKHLITATGQRVTLRCSPRSGDLSVYWYQQSLDQGLQFLIQYYNGEERAKGNILERFSAQQFPDLHSELNLSSLELGDSALYFCASSVVDRNTEAFFGQGTRLTVV.

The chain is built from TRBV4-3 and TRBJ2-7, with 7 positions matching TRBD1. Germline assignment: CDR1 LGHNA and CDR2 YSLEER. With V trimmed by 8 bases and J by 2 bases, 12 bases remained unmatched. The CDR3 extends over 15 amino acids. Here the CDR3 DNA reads TGCGCCAGCGGCCGGACGAAGGACAGGACCTACGAGCAGTACTTC. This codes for CASGRTKDRTYEQYF.

CDR3 sequence reads: CARSVPPKNIQYF. The CDR3 DNA reads TGTGCCAGATCGGTGCCGCCCAAAAACATTCAGTACTTC. This chain connects TRBV5-3 to TRBJ2-4; no firm D call. TRBV5-3 is an ORF for which the function is uncertain. The CDR3 spans 13 residues. V lost 7 bases, J lost 2 bases, and 10 bases lay in between.

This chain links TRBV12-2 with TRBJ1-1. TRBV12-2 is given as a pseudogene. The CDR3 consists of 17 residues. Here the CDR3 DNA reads TGTGCAAGTCGCTCGATGGGAACGACGGACGGAAACACTGAAGCTTTCTTT. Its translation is CASRSMGTTDGNTEAFF.

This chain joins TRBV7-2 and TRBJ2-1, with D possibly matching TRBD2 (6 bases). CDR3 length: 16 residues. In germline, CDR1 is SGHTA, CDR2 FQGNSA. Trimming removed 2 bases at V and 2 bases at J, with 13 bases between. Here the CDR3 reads CASSLMWRATYNEQFF. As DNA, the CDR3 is TGTGCCAGCAGCTTAATGTGGAGGGCGACCTACAATGAGCAGTTCTTC.

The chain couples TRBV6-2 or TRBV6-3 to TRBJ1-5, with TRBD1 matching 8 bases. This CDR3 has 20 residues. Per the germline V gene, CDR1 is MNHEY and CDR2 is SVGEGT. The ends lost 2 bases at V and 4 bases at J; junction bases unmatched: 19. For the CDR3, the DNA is TGTGCCAGCAGTTACGATGGGGGGAGGACAGGGAGCGACCCAAATCAGCCCCAGCATTTT. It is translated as CASSYDGGRTGSDPNQPQHF.

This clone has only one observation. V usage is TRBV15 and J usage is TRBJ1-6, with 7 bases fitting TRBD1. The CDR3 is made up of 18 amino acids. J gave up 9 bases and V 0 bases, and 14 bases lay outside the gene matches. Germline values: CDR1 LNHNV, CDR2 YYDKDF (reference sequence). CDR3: CATSRDGTATRRSSPLHF. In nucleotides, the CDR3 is TGTGCCACCAGCAGAGATGGGACAGCCACCCGAAGGAGTTCACCCCTCCACTTT.

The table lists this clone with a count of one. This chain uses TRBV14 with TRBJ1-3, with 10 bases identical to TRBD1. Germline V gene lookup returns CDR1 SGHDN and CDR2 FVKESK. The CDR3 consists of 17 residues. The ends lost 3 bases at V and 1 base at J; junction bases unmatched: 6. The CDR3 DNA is TGTGCCAGCAGCCACCCCGCGGACAGGGGGTCTGGAAACACCATATATTTT. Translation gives CASSHPADRGSGNTIYF.

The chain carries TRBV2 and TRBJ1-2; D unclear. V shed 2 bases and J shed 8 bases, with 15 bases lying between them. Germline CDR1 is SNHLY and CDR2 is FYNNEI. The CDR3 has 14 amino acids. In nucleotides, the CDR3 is TGTGCCAGCAGTGAATCTGGCAGGCTAGGAGGCTACACCTTC. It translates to CASSESGRLGGYTF. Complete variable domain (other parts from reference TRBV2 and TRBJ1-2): EPEVTQTPSHQVTQMGQEVILRCVPISNHLYFYWYRQILGQKVEFLVSFYNNEISEKSEIFDDQFSVERPDGSNFTLKIRSTKLEDSAMYFCASSESGRLGGYTFGSGTRLTVV.

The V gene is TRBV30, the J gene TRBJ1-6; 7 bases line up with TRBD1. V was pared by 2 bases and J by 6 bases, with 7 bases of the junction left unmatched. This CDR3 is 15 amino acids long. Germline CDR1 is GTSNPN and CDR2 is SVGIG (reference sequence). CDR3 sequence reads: CAWSTRQGANSPLHF. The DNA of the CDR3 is TGTGCCTGGAGTACTCGACAGGGAGCTAATTCACCCCTCCACTTT.

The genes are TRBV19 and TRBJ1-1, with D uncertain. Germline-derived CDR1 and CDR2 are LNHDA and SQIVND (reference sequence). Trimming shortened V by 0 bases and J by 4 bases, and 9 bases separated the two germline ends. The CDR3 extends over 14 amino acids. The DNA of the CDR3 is TGTGCCAGTAGTATAGACAGGAATCCCACTGAAGCTTTCTTT. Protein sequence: CASSIDRNPTEAFF.

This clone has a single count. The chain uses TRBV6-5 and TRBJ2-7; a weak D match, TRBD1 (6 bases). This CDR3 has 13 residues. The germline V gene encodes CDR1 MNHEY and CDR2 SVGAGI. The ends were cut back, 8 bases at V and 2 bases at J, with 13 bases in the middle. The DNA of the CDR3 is TGTGCCAGCCAGATACAGGGTCCCTACGAGCAGTACTTC. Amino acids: CASQIQGPYEQYF.

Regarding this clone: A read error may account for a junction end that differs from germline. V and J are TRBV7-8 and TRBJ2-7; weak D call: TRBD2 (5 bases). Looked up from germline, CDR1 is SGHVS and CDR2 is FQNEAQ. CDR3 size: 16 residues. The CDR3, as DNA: TGTGCCAGCAGCCTAGCCCCGGCCGGGGTTAGGGACGAGCAGTACTTC. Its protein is CASSLAPAGVRDEQYF.

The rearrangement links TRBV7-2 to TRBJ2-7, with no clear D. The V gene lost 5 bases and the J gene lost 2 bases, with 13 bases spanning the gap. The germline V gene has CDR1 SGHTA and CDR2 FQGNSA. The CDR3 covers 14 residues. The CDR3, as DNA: TGTGCCAGCAGCACCCACGCGCGAACCTACGAGCAGTACTTC. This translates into CASSTHARTYEQYF.

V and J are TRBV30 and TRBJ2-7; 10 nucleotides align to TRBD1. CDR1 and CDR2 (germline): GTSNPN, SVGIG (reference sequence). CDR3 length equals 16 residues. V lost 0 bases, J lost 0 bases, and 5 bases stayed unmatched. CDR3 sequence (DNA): TGTGCCTGGAGTGTACGACGACAGGGGGCCTCCTACGAGCAGTACTTC. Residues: CAWSVRRQGASYEQYF.

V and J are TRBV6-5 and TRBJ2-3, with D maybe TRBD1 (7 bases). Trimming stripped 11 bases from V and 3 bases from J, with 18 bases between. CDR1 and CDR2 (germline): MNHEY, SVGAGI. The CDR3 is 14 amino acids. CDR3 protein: CALGGPGGTDTQYF. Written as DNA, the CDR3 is TGTGCCCTTGGGGGGCCAGGGGGGACAGATACGCAGTATTTT.

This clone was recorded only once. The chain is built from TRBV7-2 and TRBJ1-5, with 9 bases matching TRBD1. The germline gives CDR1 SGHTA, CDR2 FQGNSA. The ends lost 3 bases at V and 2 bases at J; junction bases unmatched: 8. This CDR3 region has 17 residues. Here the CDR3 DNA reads TGTGCCAGCAGCTTGGGACAGGGAGGAGTTGGCAATCAGCCCCAGCATTTT. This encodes CASSLGQGGVGNQPQHF.

This CDR3 reads CASSLNPGAGDEQFF. CDR3 bases: TGTGCCAGCAGCTTAAATCCAGGGGCAGGTGATGAGCAGTTCTTC. The V and J genes are TRBV7-3 and TRBJ2-1, with D perhaps matching TRBD1 (6 bases). The V gene lost 1 base and the J gene lost 8 bases, with 15 bases spanning the gap. Germline CDR1 reads SGHTA; CDR2 reads FQGTGA. The CDR3 runs 15 residues.

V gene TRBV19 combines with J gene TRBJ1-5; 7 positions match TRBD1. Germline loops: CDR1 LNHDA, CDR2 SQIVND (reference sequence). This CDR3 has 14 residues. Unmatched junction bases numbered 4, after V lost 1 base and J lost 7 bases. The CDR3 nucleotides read TGTGCCAGTAGTATAGCAGGGGGAGGACAGCCCCAGCATTTT. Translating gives CASSIAGGGQPQHF.

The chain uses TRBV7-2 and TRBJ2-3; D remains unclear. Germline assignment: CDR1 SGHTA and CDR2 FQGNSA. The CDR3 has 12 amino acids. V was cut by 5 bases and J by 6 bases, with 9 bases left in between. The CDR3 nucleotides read TGTGCCAGCAGCGGAAGAACGGATACGCAGTATTTT. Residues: CASSGRTDTQYF.

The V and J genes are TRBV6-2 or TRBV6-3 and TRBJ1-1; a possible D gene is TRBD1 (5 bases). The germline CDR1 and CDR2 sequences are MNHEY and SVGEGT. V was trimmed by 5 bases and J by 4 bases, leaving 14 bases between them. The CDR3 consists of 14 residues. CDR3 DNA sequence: TGTGCCAGCAGTCTACGGGGCCCCGGCACTGAAGCTTTCTTT. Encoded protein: CASSLRGPGTEAFF.

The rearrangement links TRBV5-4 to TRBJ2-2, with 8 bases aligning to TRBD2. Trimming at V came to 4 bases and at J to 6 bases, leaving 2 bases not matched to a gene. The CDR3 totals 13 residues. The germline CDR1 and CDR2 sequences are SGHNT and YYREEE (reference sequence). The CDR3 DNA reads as TGTGCCAGCAGCGTGACTAGCGCCGGGGAGCTGTTTTTT. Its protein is CASSVTSAGELFF.

The chain's CDR3 is CASSPSQRSSYNEQFF. CDR3 bases: TGTGCCAGCTCACCATCTCAGCGGAGCTCCTACAATGAGCAGTTCTTC. The chain is built from TRBV18 and TRBJ2-1; a weak D match, TRBD2 (5 bases). Germline-derived CDR1 and CDR2 are KGHSH and LQKENI. V was shortened by 2 bases and J by 0 bases, with 11 bases between the two germline ends. This CDR3 contains 16 residues.

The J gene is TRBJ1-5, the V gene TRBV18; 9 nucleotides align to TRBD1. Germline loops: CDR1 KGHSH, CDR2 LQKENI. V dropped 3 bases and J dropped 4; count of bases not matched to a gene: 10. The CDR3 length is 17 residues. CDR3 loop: CASSPGGQGRRNQPQHF. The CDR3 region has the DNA TGTGCCAGCTCACCTGGGGGACAGGGACGGCGTAATCAGCCCCAGCATTTT.

In nucleotides, the CDR3 is TGCGCCAGCAGCCAAGGATCCCAGGGTAGGGATGGCTACACCTTC. It encodes CASSQGSQGRDGYTF. The V gene is TRBV4-1, the J gene TRBJ1-2; tentative D call: TRBD1 (5 bases). V lost 1 base, J lost 6 bases, and 15 bases lay in between. Germline-derived CDR1 and CDR2 are MGHRA and YSYEKL. The CDR3 is 15 residues long.

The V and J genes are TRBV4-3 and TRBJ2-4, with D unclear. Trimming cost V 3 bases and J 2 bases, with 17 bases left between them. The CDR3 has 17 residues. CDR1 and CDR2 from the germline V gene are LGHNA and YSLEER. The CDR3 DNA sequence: TGCGCCAGCAGCCAGGGCGTGATAGAATCCCCCAAAAACATTCAGTACTTC. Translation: CASSQGVIESPKNIQYF.